The clone carrying this TCR beta chain was counted only a few times. The sample belongs to a study of Graves' ophthalmopathy and Graves' hyperthyroidism. The germline CDR1 and CDR2 sequences are SQVTM and ANQGSEA. This CDR3 has 18 residues. The J segment lost 0 bases and the V segment lost 6 bases, leaving 12 bases of the junction unmatched. Scientists amplified the TCR beta CDR3 regions from RNA transcripts. Second-round multiplex PCR came after a first-round RT-PCR that employed HTBI primers. TCRdb independently ran MiXCR on the multiplex PCR reads; one entry per CDR3 protein. The sample records 1 million to 1.3 million distinct CDR3 sequences, approximately 35% being singletons.

This chain connects TRBV29-1 to TRBJ1-3; TRBD1 aligns across 12 bases. This TCR was sampled from an adult man with Graves' hyperthyroidism. The material sequenced was peripheral blood or thyroid tissue (not recorded which). In DNA, the CDR3 is TGCAGCGTCCAACCGGGACAGGGGGCTCAGGGCTCTGGAAACACCATATATTTT. Translated, it gives CSVQPGQGAQGSGNTIYF.